This entry lists 11 T cell receptor beta chains sequenced from one sample in a study of Ad26.COV2.S vaccination and SARS-CoV-2 variants. As to treatment: 19 received Ad26.COV2.S at low or high dose, single or two shots; 5 received placebo; per-sample allocation not given. All samples were drawn on day 63, counting from the first vaccine or placebo injection. Libraries were prepared by immunoSEQ multiplex PCR; TCRdb keeps only in-frame clonotypes and omits some of them. This repertoire shows 250,000 or so clones, around 90% found once; its top ten account for about 2.7%. Sequenced here: peripheral blood, sampled in a trial of Ad26.COV2.S vaccine versus placebo. These receptors came from a person aged 18-60 years who received the Ad26.COV2.S COVID-19 vaccine or a placebo.

V gene TRBV7-8 combines with J gene TRBJ2-4; the D gene is possibly TRBD2 (6 bases). The V end was cut by 3 bases, the J end by 7 bases, with 10 bases between. The CDR3 has 13 residues. Germline loops: CDR1 SGHVS, CDR2 FQNEAQ. The CDR3 sequence is CASSLEGRNIQYF. CDR3 sequence (DNA): TGTGCCAGCAGCTTGGAGGGGAGGAACATTCAGTACTTC.

The CDR3 loop reads CASSYGIRYTF. The CDR3 coding sequence is TGTGCCAGCAGTTACGGGATTCGCTACACCTTC. The chain employs TRBV6-2 or TRBV6-3 and TRBJ1-2; D uncertain. This CDR3 spans 11 amino acids. Deletions cut 2 bases from V and 9 bases from J, with 7 bases between. Germline lookup yields CDR1 MNHEY and CDR2 SVGEGT.

The chain is built from TRBV19 and TRBJ1-2; D uncertain. Between the trimmed V and J ends, which lost 5 bases and 6 bases, there was a span of 16 bases. The CDR3 contains 14 residues. Germline CDR1 LNHDA, CDR2 SQIVND (reference sequence). CDR3 in DNA: TGTGCCAGTAGTCAAGGACGGATAAGGGATGGCTACACCTTC. Its protein is CASSQGRIRDGYTF.

This chain joins TRBV6-4 and TRBJ2-7, with 16 bases matching TRBD2. Germline assignment: CDR1 MRHNA and CDR2 SNTAGT. The CDR3 totals 18 residues. Unmatched junction bases numbered 11, after V lost 3 bases and J lost 6 bases. The CDR3 DNA is TGTGCCAGCAGTGAGGGACTAGCGGGAGGGCCGGCGGTGAGCGAGCAGTACGTC. This translates into CASSEGLAGGPAVSEQYV.

This CDR3 is CASSPLGQGDYGYTF. CDR3 nucleotides: TGTGCCAGCTCACCGCTAGGACAGGGGGACTATGGCTACACCTTC. The chain has TRBV18 and TRBJ1-2; 10 bases line up with TRBD1. Germline CDR1 is KGHSH and CDR2 is LQKENI. The CDR3 runs to 15 residues. The J segment lost 3 bases and the V segment lost 3 bases, leaving 4 bases of the junction unmatched.

The chain couples TRBV6-2 or TRBV6-3 to TRBJ2-3; a possible D gene is TRBD2 (6 bases). The CDR3 is made up of 14 amino acids. Per the germline V gene, CDR1 is MNHEY and CDR2 is SVGEGT. The germline V and J ends were trimmed by 2 bases and 0 bases, with 6 bases remaining between them. The CDR3 DNA follows: TGTGCCAGCAGTTACGGGGGGAGCACAGATACGCAGTATTTT. This translates into CASSYGGSTDTQYF.

This rearrangement joins TRBV12-5 to TRBJ2-1; D uncertain. Germline V gene data show CDR1 as LGHNT and CDR2 as FRNRAP. Trimming took off 3 bases at V and 9 bases at J, with 9 bases between the two ends. There are 12 residues in the CDR3. The CDR3 DNA follows: TGTGCTAGTGGTTTTGGAGTAAGTGAGCAGTTCTTC. Protein sequence: CASGFGVSEQFF.

Details on this clone: The same CDR3 arises from other DNA sequences in this sample as well. This chain joins TRBV18 and TRBJ2-7; D gene ambiguous. Trimming removed 2 bases from V and 4 bases from J, with 3 bases in between. Germline CDR1 KGHSH, CDR2 LQKENI. The CDR3 length is 11 residues. This CDR3 reads CASSPGYEQYV. CDR3 in DNA: TGTGCCAGCTCACCAGGTTACGAGCAGTACGTC.

The chain combines TRBV5-1 with TRBJ2-1; maybe TRBD2 (6 bases). CDR1 is SGHRS and CDR2 is YFSETQ in the germline V gene. This CDR3 is 14 amino acids long. Deletions cut 3 bases from V and 9 bases from J, with 16 bases between. CDR3 in DNA: TGCGCCAGCAGCTACTGGGACTCCAACGGTGAGCAGTTCTTC. Protein sequence: CASSYWDSNGEQFF.

In the case of this clone: The sample contains more than one DNA sequence encoding this CDR3. The rearrangement joins TRBV3-1 (or the pseudogene TRBV3-2) to TRBJ1-1; a weak D match, TRBD1 (6 bases). Trimming took off 4 bases at V and 2 bases at J, with 11 bases between the two ends. In germline, CDR1 is LGHDT, CDR2 YNNKEL (reference sequence). The length of the CDR3 is 14 residues. CDR3 sequence: CASSRGQLNTEAFF. In DNA, the CDR3 is TGTGCCAGCAGCCGAGGACAGCTCAACACTGAAGCTTTCTTT.

V gene TRBV10-3 combines with J gene TRBJ2-5; 9 positions match TRBD2. Germline V gene lookup returns CDR1 ENHRY and CDR2 SYGVKD. The CDR3 is 16 amino acids. V lost 2 bases to trimming and J lost 1 base; unmatched junction nucleotides: 5. The CDR3 sequence is CAISEMIAGAQETQYF. CDR3 DNA: TGTGCCATCAGTGAGATGATAGCGGGGGCCCAAGAGACCCAGTACTTC.